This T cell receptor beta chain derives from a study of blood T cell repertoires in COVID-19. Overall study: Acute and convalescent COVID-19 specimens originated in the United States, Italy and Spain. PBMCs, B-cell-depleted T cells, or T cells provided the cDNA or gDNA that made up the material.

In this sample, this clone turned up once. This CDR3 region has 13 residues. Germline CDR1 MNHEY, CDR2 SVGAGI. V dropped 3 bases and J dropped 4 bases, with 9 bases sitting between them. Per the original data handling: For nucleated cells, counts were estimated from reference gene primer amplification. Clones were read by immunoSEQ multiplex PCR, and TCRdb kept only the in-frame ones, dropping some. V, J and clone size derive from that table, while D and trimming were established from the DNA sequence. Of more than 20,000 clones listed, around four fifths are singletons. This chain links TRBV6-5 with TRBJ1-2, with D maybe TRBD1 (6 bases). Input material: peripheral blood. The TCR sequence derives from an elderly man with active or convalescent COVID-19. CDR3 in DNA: TGTGCCAGCAGTTATCAGGGGACCTATGGCTACACCTTC. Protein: CASSYQGTYGYTF.